These T cell receptor beta chains were read from a single sample in a study of T cell changes during pregnancy in multiple sclerosis. Some clones are missing from TCRdb's copy, which holds only in-frame ones; the method was immunoSEQ multiplex PCR. Counted here are roughly 49,000 clones, around 95% occurring once; the ten biggest clones make up over 4.5%. The sample here was CD8+ T cells from peripheral blood mononuclear cells, taken in the first trimester of pregnancy. All receptors come from a female donor with multiple sclerosis, enrolled in a pregnancy study. Both conserved end residues are part of each CDR3. The D gene is left open where the match is weak.

D gene	J gene	CDR3 length	V gene	CDR3 DNA	CDR3 protein
-	TRBJ2-1	13	TRBV13	TGTGCCAGCAGCTCCCGGACTCACAATGAGCAGTTCTTC	CASSSRTHNEQFF
-	TRBJ2-3	15	TRBV27	TGTGCCAGCAGTTTCTCGACTGGAAGCACAGATACGCAGTATTTT	CASSFSTGSTDTQYF
TRBD1	TRBJ1-2	14	TRBV4-1	TGCGCCAGCAGCCAATTCTCAGGGGGTTGGGGCTACACCTTC	CASSQFSGGWGYTF
TRBD1	TRBJ1-6	17	TRBV6-1	TGTGCCAGCAGTGGAACACAGGGGTTGTCCTATAATTCACCCCTCCACTTT	CASSGTQGLSYNSPLHF
TRBD2	TRBJ2-1	16	TRBV7-8	TGTGCCAGCAGCTTAGTAGCGGGGCTCTCCTACAATGAGCAGTTCTTC	CASSLVAGLSYNEQFF
TRBD2	TRBJ2-4	17	TRBV5-1	TGCGCCAGCAGCTTAGGCGGGAGCGGACTAGCCAAAAACATTCAGTACTTC	CASSLGGSGLAKNIQYF
-	TRBJ2-7	13	TRBV2	TGTGCCAGCATATGGGGACTGGAGGGTGTGCAGTACTTC	CASIWGLEGVQYF
-	TRBJ1-1	12	TRBV9	TGTGCCAGCAGCTCCGGGAACACTGAAGCTTTCTTT	CASSSGNTEAFF
TRBD2	TRBJ2-7	15	TRBV28	TGTGCCAGCAGTTACCGGACTAGCGGGGGCTACGAGCAGTACTTC	CASSYRTSGGYEQYF
TRBD2	TRBJ2-5	18	TRBV7-6	TGTGCCAGCAGCCTCGCACATACTCAAGGACCTGGGGGGGGGACCCAGTACTTC	CASSLAHTQGPGGGTQYF